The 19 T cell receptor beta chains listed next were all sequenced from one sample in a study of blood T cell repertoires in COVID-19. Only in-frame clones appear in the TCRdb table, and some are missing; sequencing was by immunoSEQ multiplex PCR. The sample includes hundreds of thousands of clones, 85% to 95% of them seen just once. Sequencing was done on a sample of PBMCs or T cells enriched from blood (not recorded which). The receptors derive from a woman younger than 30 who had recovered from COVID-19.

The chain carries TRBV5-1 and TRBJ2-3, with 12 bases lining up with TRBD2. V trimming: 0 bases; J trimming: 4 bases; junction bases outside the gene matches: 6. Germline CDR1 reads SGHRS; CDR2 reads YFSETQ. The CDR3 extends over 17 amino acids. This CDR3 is CASSLEKLAGGADTQYF. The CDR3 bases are TGCGCCAGCAGCTTGGAAAAGCTAGCGGGGGGGGCAGATACGCAGTATTTT.

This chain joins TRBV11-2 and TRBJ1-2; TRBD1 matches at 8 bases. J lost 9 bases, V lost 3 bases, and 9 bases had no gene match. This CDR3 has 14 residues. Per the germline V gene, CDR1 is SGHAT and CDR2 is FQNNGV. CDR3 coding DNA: TGTGCCAGCAGCTTCTCAGGGGGCGCGGGACGCTACACCTTC. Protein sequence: CASSFSGGAGRYTF.

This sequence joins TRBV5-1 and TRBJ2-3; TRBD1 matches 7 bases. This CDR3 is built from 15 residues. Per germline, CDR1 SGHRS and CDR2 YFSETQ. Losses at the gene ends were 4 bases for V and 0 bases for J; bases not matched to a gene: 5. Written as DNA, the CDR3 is TGCGCCAGCAGCCTCGGGACAGCTAGCACAGATACGCAGTATTTT. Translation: CASSLGTASTDTQYF.

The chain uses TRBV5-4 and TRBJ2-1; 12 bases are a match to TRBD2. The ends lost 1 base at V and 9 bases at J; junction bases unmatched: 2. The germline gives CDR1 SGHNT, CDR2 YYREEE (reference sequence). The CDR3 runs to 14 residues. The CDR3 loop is CASSLWTSGIEQFF. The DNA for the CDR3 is TGTGCCAGCAGCTTGTGGACTAGCGGGATTGAGCAGTTCTTC.

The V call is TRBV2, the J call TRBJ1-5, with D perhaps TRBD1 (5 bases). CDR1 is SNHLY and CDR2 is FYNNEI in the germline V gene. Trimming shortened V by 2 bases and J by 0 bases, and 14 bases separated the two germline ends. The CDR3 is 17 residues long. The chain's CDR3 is CASSETVTGLSNQPQHF. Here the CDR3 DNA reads TGTGCCAGCAGTGAAACGGTCACAGGTCTTAGCAATCAGCCCCAGCATTTT.

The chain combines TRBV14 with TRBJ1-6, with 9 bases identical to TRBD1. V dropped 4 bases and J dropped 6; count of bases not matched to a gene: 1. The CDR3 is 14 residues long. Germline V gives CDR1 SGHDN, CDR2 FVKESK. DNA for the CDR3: TGTGCCAGCAGCCGGACAGGGGTTAATTCACCCCTCCACTTT. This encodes CASSRTGVNSPLHF.

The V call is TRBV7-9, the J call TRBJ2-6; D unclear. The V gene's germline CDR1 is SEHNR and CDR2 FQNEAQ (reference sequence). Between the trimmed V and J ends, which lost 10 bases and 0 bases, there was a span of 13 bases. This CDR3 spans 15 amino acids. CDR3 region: CATRVVPSGANVLTF. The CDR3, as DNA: TGTGCCACCCGGGTAGTTCCCTCTGGGGCCAACGTCCTGACTTTC.

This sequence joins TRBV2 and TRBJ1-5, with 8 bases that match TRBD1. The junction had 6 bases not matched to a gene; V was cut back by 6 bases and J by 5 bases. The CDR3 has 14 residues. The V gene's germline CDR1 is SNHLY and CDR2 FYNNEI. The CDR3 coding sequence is TGTGCCAGCAGCGACCGGACAGGGTATCAGCCCCAGCATTTT. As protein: CASSDRTGYQPQHF.

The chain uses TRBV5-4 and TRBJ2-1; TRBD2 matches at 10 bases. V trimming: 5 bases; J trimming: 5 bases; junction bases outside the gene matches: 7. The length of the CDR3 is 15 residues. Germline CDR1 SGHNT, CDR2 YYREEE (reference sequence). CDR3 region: CASRASGSSNNEQFF. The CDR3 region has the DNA TGTGCCAGCAGGGCTAGCGGGAGTTCAAACAATGAGCAGTTCTTC.

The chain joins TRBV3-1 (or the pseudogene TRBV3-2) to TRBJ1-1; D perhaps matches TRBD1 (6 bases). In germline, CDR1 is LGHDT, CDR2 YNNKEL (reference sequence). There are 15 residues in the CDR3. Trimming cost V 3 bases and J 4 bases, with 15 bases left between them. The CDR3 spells CASSQDQGKGTEAFF. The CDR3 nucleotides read TGTGCCAGCAGCCAGGACCAGGGGAAGGGCACTGAAGCTTTCTTT.

The CDR3: CASSLWRTSGSMDEQFF. In DNA, the CDR3 is TGTGCCAGCAGCTTATGGCGGACTAGCGGGAGTATGGATGAGCAGTTCTTC. V is TRBV7-2 and J is TRBJ2-1; TRBD2 matches at 13 bases. V shed 2 bases, J shed 8 bases, and the junction held 9 bases outside the gene matches. The CDR3 runs 17 residues. The germline gives CDR1 SGHTA, CDR2 FQGNSA.

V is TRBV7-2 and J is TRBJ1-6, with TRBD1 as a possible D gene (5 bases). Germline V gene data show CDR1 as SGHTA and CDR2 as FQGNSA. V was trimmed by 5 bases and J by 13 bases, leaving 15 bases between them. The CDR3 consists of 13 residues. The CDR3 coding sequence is TGTGCCAGCAGCCCTGGGACTACTCGCCCCCTCCACTTT. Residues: CASSPGTTRPLHF.

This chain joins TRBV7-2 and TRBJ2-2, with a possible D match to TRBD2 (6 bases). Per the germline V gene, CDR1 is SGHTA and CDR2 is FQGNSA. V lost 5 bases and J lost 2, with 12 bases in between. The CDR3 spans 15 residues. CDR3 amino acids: CASSLLGTNTGELFF. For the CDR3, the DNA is TGTGCCAGCAGCCTCCTCGGGACTAACACCGGGGAGCTGTTTTTT.

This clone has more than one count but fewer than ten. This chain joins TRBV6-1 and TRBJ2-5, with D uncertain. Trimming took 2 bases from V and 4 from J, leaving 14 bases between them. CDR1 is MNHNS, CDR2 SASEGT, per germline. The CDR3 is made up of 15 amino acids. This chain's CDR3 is CASSERRMSVETQYF. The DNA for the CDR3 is TGTGCCAGCAGTGAACGGCGGATGTCAGTAGAGACCCAGTACTTC.

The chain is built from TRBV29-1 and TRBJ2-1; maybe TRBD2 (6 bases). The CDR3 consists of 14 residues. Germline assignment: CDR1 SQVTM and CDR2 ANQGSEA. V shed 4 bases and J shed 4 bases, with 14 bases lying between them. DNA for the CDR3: TGCAGCGTTGTTGGAAATAGCGGATACAATGAGCAGTTCTTC. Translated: CSVVGNSGYNEQFF.

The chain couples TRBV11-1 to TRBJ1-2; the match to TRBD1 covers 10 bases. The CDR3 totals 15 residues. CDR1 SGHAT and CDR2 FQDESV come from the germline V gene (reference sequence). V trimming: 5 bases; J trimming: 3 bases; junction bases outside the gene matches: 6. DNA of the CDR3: TGTGCCAGCAGCACGGGACAGGGGAACGACTATGGCTACACCTTC. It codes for CASSTGQGNDYGYTF.

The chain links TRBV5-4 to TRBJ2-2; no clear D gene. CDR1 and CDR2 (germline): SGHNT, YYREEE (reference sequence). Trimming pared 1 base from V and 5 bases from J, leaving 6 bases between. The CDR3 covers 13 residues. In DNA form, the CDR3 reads TGTGCCAGCAGCTTGTCCGAGACCGGGGAGCTGTTTTTT. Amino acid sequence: CASSLSETGELFF.

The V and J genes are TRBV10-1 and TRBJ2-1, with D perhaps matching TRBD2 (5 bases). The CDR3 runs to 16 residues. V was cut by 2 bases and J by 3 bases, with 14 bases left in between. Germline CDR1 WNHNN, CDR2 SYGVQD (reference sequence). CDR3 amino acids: CASSEVVGANYNEQFF. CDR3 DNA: TGCGCCAGCAGTGAGGTCGTGGGAGCAAACTACAATGAGCAGTTCTTC.

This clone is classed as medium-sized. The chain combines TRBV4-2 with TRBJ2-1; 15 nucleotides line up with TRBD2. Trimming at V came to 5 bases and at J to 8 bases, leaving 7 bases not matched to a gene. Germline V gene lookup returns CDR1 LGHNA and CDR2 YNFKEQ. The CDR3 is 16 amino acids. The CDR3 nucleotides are TGTGCCAGCAGCGGCGGACTAGCGGGGGGGCCGGATGAGCAGTTCTTC. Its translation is CASSGGLAGGPDEQFF.